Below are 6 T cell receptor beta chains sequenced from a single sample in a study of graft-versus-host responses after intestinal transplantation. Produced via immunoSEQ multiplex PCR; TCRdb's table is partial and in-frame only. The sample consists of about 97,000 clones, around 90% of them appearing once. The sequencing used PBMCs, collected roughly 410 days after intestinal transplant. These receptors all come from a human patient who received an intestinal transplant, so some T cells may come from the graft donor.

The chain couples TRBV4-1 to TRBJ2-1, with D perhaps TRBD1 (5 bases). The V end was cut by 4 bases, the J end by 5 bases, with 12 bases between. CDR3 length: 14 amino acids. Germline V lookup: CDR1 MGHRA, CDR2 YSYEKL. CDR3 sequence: CASSLIDSDNEQFF. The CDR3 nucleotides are TGCGCCAGCAGCCTGATAGACAGTGACAATGAGCAGTTCTTC.

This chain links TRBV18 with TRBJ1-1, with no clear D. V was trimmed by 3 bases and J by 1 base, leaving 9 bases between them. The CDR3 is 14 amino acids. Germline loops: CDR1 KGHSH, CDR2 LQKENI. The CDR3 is CASSPDWQNTEAFF. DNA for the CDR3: TGTGCCAGCTCACCGGATTGGCAGAACACTGAAGCTTTCTTT. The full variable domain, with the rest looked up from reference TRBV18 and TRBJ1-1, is NAGVMQNPRHLVRRRGQEARLRCSPMKGHSHVYWYRQLPEEGLKFMVYLQKENIIDESGMPKERFSAEFPKEGPSILRIQQVVRGDSAAYFCASSPDWQNTEAFFGQGTRLTVV.

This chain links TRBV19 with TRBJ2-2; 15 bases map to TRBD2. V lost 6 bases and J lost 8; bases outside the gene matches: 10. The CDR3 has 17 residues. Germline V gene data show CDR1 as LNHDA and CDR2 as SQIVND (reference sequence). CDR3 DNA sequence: TGTGCCAGTAGGCCTCCGGGACTAGCGGGGGGTAGTGGGGAGCTGTTTTTT. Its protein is CASRPPGLAGGSGELFF. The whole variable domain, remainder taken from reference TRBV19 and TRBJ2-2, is DGGITQSPKYLFRKEGQNVTLSCEQNLNHDAMYWYRQDPGQGLRLIYYSQIVNDFQKGDIAEGYSVSREKKESFPLTVTSAQKNPTAFYLCASRPPGLAGGSGELFFGEGSRLTVL.

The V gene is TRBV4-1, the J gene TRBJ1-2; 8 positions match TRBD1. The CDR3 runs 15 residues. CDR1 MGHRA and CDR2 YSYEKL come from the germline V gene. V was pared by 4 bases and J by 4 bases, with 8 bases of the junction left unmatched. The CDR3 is CASSRSLDRGYGYTF. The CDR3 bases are TGCGCCAGCAGCCGAAGCCTCGACAGGGGCTATGGCTACACCTTC.

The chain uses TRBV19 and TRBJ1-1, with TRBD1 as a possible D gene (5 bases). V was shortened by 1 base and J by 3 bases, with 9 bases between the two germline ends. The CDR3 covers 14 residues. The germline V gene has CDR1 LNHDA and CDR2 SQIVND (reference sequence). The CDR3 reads CASSIVAGDTEAFF. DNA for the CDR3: TGTGCCAGTAGTATAGTTGCGGGGGACACTGAAGCTTTCTTT. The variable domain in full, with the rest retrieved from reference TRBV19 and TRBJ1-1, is DGGITQSPKYLFRKEGQNVTLSCEQNLNHDAMYWYRQDPGQGLRLIYYSQIVNDFQKGDIAEGYSVSREKKESFPLTVTSAQKNPTAFYLCASSIVAGDTEAFFGQGTRLTVV.

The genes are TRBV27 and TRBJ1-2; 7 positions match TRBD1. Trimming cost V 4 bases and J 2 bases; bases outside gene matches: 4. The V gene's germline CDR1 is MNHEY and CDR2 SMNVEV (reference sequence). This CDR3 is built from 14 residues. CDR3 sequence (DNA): TGTGCCAGCAGTTGGACAGGCCAAAACTATGGCTACACCTTC. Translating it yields CASSWTGQNYGYTF.